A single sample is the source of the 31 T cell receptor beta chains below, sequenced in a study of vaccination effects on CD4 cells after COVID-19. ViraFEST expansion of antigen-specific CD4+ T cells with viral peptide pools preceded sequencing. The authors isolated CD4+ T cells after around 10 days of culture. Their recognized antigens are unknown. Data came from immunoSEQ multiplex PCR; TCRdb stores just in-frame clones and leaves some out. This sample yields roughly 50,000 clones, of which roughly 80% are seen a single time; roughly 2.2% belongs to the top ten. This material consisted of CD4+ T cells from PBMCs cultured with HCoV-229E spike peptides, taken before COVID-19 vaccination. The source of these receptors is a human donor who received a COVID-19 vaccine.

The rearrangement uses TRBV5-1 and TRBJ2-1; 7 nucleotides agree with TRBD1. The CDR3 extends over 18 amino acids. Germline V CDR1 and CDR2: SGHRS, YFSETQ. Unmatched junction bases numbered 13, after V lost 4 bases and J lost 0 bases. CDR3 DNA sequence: TGCGCCAGCAGCCCGGGGTCCCTCAGGGGGAACTCCTACAATGAGCAGTTCTTC. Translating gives CASSPGSLRGNSYNEQFF.

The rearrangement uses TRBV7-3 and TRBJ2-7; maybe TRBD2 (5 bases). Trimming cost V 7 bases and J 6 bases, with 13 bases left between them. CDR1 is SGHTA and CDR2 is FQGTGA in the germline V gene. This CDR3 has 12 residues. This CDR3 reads CASTPGLCEQYV. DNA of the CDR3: TGTGCCAGCACTCCTGGACTTTGCGAGCAGTACGTC.

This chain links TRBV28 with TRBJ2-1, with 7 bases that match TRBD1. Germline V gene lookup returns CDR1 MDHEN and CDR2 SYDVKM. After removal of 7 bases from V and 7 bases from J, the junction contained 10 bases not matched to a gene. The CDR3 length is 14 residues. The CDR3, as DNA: TGTGCCAGCACCCATGGACAGGAACAAAATGAGCAGTTCTTC. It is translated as CASTHGQEQNEQFF.

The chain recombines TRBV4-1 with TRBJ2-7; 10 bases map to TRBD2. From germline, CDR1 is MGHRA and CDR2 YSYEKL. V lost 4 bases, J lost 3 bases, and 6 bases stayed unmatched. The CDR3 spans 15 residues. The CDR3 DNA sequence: TGCGCCAGCAGCCTAGAGGCTAGCGGGGGCTACGAGCAGTACGTC. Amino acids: CASSLEASGGYEQYV.

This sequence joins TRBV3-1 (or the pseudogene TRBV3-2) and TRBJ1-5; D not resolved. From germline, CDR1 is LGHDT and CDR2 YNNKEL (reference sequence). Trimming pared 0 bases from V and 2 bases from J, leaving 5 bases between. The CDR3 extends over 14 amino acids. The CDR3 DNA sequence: TGTGCCAGCAGCCAAGATTTCGGCAATCAGCCCCAGCATTTT. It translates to CASSQDFGNQPQHF.

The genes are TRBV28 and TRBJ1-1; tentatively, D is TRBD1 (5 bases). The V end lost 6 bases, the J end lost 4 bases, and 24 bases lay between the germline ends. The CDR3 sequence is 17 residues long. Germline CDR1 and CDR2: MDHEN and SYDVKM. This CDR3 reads CASSPTVYVRWGTEAFF. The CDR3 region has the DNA TGTGCCAGCAGCCCGACAGTGTATGTCCGGTGGGGCACTGAAGCTTTCTTT.

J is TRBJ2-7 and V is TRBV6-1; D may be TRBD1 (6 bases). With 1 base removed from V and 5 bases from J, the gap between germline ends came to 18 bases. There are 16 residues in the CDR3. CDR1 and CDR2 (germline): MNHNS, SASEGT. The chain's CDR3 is CASSEVRQEETHEQYV. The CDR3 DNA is TGTGCCAGCAGTGAAGTTAGACAGGAGGAAACCCACGAGCAGTACGTC.

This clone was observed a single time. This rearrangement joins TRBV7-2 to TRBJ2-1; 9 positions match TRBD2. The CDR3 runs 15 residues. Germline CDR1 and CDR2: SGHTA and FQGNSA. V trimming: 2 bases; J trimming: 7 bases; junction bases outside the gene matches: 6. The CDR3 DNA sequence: TGTGCCAGCAGCTTATTGGCGGGGGGGCGTAATGAGCAGTTCTTC. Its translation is CASSLLAGGRNEQFF.

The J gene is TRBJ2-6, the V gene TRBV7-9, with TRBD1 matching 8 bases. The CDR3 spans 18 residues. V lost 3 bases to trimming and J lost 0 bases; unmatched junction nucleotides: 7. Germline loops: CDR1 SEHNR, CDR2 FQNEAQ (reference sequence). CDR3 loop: CASSFVRTGSSGANVLTF. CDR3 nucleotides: TGTGCCAGCAGCTTTGTTCGGACAGGGAGCTCTGGGGCCAACGTCCTGACTTTC.

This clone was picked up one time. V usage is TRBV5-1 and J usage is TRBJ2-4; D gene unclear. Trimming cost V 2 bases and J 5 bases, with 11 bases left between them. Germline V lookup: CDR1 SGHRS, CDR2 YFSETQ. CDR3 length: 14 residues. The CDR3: CASSFLPSENIQYF. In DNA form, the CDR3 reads TGCGCCAGCAGCTTCCTACCGTCAGAAAACATTCAGTACTTC.

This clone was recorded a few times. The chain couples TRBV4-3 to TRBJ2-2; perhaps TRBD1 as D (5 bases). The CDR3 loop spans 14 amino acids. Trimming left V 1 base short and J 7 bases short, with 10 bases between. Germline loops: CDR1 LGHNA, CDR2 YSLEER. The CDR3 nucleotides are TGCGCCAGCAGCCAAGTGGGGCAGGGCGGGGAGCTGTTTTTT. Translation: CASSQVGQGGELFF.

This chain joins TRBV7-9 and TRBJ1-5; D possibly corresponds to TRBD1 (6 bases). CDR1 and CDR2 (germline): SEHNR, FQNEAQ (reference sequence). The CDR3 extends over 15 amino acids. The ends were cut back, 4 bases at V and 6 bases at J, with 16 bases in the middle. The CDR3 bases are TGTGCCAGCAGCTCCTTCACAGGGTCGAGTCAGCCCCAGCATTTT. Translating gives CASSSFTGSSQPQHF. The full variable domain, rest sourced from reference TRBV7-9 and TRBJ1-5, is DTGVSQNPRHKITKRGQNVTFRCDPISEHNRLYWYRQTLGQGPEFLTYFQNEAQLEKSRLLSDRFSAERPKGSFSTLEIQRTEQGDSAMYLCASSSFTGSSQPQHFGDGTRLSIL.

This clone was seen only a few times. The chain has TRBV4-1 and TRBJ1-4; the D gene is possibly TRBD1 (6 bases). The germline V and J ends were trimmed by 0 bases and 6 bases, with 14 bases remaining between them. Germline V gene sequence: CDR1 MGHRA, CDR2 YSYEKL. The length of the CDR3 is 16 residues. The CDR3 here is CASSQEIRGLDEKLFF. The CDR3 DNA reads TGCGCCAGCAGCCAAGAAATCCGGGGGCTAGATGAAAAACTGTTTTTT.

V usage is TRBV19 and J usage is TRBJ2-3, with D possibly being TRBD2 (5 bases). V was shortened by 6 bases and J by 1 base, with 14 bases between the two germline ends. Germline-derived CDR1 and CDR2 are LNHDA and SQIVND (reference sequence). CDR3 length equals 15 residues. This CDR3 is CASRFRGQGTDTQYF. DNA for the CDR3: TGTGCCAGTAGGTTCCGGGGTCAGGGCACAGATACGCAGTATTTT.

The CDR3 region is CASSVFAETQYF. In DNA form, the CDR3 reads TGTGCCAGCAGTGTTTTCGCGGAGACCCAGTACTTC. The chain employs TRBV6-6 and TRBJ2-5, with unresolved D. CDR1 and CDR2 (germline): MNHNY, SVGAGI (reference sequence). The V end lost 5 bases, the J end lost 5 bases, and 9 bases lay between the germline ends. The CDR3 runs 12 residues.

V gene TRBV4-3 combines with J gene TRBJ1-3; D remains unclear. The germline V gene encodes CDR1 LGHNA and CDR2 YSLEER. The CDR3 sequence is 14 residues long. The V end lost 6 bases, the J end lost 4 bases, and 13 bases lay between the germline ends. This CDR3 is CASSRIDNGNTIYF. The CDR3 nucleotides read TGCGCCAGCAGTCGGATAGACAACGGAAACACCATATATTTT.

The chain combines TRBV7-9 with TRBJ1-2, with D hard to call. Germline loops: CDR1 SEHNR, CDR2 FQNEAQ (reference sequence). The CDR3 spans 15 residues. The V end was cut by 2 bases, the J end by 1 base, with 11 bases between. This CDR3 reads CASSLNAAFNYGYTF. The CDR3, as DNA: TGTGCCAGCAGCTTAAATGCAGCGTTTAACTATGGCTACACCTTC.

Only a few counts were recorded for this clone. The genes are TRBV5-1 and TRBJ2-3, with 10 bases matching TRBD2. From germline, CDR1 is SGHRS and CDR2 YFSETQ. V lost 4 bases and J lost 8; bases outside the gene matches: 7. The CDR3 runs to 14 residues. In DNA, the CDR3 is TGCGCCAGCAGCACCGTGGTAGCGGGGGGTACGCAGTATTTT. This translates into CASSTVVAGGTQYF.

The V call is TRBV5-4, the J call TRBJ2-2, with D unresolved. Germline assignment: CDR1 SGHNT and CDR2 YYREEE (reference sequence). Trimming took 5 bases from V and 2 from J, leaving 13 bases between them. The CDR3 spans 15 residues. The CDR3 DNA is TGTGCCAGCAGTCCCGGTCCTACAAACACCGGGGAGCTGTTTTTT. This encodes CASSPGPTNTGELFF. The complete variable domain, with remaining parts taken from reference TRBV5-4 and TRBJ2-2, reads ETGVTQSPTHLIKTRGQQVTLRCSSQSGHNTVSWYQQALGQGPQFIFQYYREEENGRGNFPPRFSGLQFPNYSSELNVNALELDDSALYLCASSPGPTNTGELFFGEGSRLTVL.

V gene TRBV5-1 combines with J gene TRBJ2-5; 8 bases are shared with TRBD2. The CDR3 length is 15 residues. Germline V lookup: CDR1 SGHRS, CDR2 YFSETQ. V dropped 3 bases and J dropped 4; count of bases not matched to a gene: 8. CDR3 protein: CASSYRGGGGETQYF. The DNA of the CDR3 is TGCGCCAGCAGCTATCGGGGGGGCGGCGGAGAGACCCAGTACTTC. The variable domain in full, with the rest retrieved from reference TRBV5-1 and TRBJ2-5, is KAGVTQTPRYLIKTRGQQVTLSCSPISGHRSVSWYQQTPGQGLQFLFEYFSETQRNKGNFPGRFSGRQFSNSRSEMNVSTLELGDSALYLCASSYRGGGGETQYFGPGTRLLVL.

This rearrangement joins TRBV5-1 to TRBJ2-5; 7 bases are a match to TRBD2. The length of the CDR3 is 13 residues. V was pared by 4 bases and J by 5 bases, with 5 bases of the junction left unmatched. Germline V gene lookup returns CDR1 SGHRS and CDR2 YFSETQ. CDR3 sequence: CASSPAGGETQYF. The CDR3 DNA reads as TGCGCCAGCAGCCCCGCCGGGGGGGAGACCCAGTACTTC.

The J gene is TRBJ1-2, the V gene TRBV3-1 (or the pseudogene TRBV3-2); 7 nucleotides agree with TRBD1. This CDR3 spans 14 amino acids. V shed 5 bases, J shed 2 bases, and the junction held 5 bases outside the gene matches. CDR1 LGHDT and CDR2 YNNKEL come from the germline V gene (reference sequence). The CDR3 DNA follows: TGTGCCAGCAGCTCCGGGACAGTCAACTATGGCTACACCTTC. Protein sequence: CASSSGTVNYGYTF.

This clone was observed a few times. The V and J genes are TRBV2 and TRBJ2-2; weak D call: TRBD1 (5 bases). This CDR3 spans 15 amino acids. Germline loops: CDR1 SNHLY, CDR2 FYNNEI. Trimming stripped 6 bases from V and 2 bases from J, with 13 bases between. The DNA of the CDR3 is TGTGCCAGCAGCAAAGGCACAGGCAACACCGGGGAGCTGTTTTTT. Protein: CASSKGTGNTGELFF.

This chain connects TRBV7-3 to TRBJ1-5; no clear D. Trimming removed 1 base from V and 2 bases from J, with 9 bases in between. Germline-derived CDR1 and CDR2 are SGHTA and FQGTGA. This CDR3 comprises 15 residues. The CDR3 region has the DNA TGTGCCAGCAGCTTAAGAGCTGGGGGCAATCAGCCCCAGCATTTT. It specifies CASSLRAGGNQPQHF.

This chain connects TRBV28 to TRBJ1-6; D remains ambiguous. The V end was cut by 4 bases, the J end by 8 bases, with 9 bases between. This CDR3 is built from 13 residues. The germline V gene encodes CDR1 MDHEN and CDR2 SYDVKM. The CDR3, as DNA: TGTGCCAGCAGTTGGAGTTGGGATTCACCCCTCCACTTT. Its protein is CASSWSWDSPLHF.

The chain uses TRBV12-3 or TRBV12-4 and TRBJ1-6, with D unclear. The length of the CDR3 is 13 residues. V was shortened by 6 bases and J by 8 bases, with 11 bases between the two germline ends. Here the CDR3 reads CASRGIVDSPLHF. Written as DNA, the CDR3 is TGTGCCAGCAGGGGGATAGTTGATTCACCCCTCCACTTT.

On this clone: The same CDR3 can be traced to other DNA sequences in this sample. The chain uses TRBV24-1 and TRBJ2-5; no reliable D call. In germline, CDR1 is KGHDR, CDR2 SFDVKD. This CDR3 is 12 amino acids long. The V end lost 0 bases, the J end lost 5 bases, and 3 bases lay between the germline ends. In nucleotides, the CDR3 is TGTGCCACCAGTGATTTGGGTGAGACCCAGTACTTC. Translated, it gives CATSDLGETQYF.

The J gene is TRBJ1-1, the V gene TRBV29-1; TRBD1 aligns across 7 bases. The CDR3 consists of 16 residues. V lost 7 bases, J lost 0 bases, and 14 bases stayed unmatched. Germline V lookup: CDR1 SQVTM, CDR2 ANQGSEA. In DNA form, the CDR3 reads TGCAGCGCCTCTACTCCGGGACAGATCTTGAACACTGAAGCTTTCTTT. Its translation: CSASTPGQILNTEAFF.

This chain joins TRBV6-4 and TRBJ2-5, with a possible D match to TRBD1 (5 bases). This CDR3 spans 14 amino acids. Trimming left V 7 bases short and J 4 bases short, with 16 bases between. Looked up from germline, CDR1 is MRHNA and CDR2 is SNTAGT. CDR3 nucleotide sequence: TGTGCCAGCACCCCAGGGAAGTCAGGAGAGACCCAGTACTTC. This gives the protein CASTPGKSGETQYF.

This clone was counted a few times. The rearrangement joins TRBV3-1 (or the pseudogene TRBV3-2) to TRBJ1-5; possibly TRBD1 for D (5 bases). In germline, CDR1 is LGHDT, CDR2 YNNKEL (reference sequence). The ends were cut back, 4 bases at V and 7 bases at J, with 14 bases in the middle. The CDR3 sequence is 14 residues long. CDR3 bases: TGTGCCAGCAGCCCTCGGGCTGGGGGGCAGCCCCAGCATTTT. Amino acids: CASSPRAGGQPQHF.

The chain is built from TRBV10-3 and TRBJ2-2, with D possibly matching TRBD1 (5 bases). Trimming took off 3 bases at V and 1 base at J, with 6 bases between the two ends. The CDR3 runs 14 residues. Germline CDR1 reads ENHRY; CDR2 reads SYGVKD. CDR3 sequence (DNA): TGTGCCATCAGTGAACAGGTGAACACCGGGGAGCTGTTTTTT. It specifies CAISEQVNTGELFF.